The clone carrying this TCR beta chain was seen repeatedly, ten times or more. Its antigen is not known. Time point meaning: newly diagnosed GD, antithyroid drugs for less than 3 months. The authors made the TCR library using RNA they extracted from PBMCs. Peripheral blood, at around 8.8 milliliters, went into EDTA tubes. Trimming cost V 6 bases and J 8 bases; bases outside gene matches: 12. The CDR3 loop spans 15 amino acids. The data derive from a study of regulatory T cells in long-lasting Graves disease. Whole-study results and caveats: Patients with persistent disease shared some 2,500 public clonotypes, outpacing the 966 shared by new patients.

HTBI primers from iRepertoire and Arm-PCR of CDR3 regions yielded the TCR beta libraries. One entry per CDR3 protein, called by TCRdb with MiXCR from the multiplex PCR reads. This sample has around 360,000 distinct CDR3 sequences, with 15% to 20% found just once. The data were also submitted as part of a second study, on T cells in Graves' hyperthyroidism and ophthalmopathy. As that study records: Recently diagnosed hyperthyroidism of less than 2 months' duration affected patients aged 18 to 65. Prediction of ophthalmopathy progression came a median roughly 6.7 months pre-onset.

The rearrangement joins TRBV12-3 or TRBV12-4 to TRBJ2-1, with TRBD1 identical over 8 bases. This sample comprised peripheral blood mononuclear cells (PBMCs), obtained at new diagnosis, from a patient treated with antithyroid drugs. The source of this sequence is a woman aged 18 to 35 with Graves disease. The CDR3 coding sequence is TGTGCCAGCAGGCGTGGGGGACAGGCGTCCGATGAGCAGTTCTTC. It codes for CASRRGGQASDEQFF.